The clone carrying this T cell receptor (beta chain) is medium-sized in the sample. Each CDR3 protein is one row after TCRdb ran MiXCR on the PCR reads. The sample carries over 10,000 distinct CDR3 sequences, roughly 47% recorded once. The data stem from a study of immune characterization of retroperitoneal liposarcoma. The V and J ends lost 5 bases and 7 bases, in that order; junction bases with no gene match: 8. CDR1 is MNHNS and CDR2 is SASEGT in the germline V gene. This CDR3 is 14 amino acids long. Sequencing input: tumor tissue. The TCR comes from a female donor with retroperitoneal liposarcoma. V gene TRBV6-1 combines with J gene TRBJ2-1; 7 bases fit TRBD2. Here the CDR3 DNA reads TGTGCCAGCAGTTCCGCGGGAGCCCGGAATGAGCAGTTCTTC. The encoded protein is CASSSAGARNEQFF.